These 32 T cell receptor beta chains were sequenced from one sample in a study of cytomegalovirus exposure and HLA in healthy donors. With 60 Vbeta and 13 Jbeta primers, the PCR was carried out. Method: immunoSEQ multiplex PCR; TCRdb's copy keeps in-frame clones and lacks some. Of about 140,000 clones listed, more than 65% are singletons. The specimen sequenced was PBMCs. The receptors stem from a woman aged 30 to 39 in good health and CMV-seronegative.

The chain joins TRBV7-2 to TRBJ1-2; 7 bases fit TRBD1. V lost 2 bases, J lost 7 bases, and 4 bases stayed unmatched. This CDR3 has 13 amino acids. CDR1 is SGHTA, CDR2 FQGNSA, per germline. The CDR3 sequence is CASSLKGGLGYTF. The CDR3 DNA is TGTGCCAGCAGCTTAAAAGGGGGCCTTGGCTACACCTTC.

The rearrangement links TRBV7-2 to TRBJ2-3; 7 positions match TRBD2. J lost 4 bases, V lost 2 bases, and 9 bases had no gene match. This CDR3 region has 16 residues. Germline V lookup: CDR1 SGHTA, CDR2 FQGNSA. CDR3 DNA sequence: TGTGCCAGCAGCTTATTTGCGGGAGTTGGCGCAGATACGCAGTATTTT. Its translation is CASSLFAGVGADTQYF.

This clone was picked up a small number of times. The rearrangement uses TRBV10-3 and TRBJ2-5, with 7 bases matching TRBD2. The CDR3 has 14 amino acids. From germline, CDR1 is ENHRY and CDR2 SYGVKD. V trimming: 6 bases; J trimming: 5 bases; junction bases outside the gene matches: 9. The CDR3 nucleotides read TGTGCCATCAGCTCCGCGGGGGTTGGGGAGACCCAGTACTTC. Amino acids: CAISSAGVGETQYF.

The V call is TRBV9, the J call TRBJ2-3; the D is unclear. Germline values: CDR1 SGDLS, CDR2 YYNGEE. This CDR3 comprises 12 residues. Trimming shortened V by 4 bases and J by 6 bases, and 9 bases separated the two germline ends. CDR3 residues: CASSPDQDTQYF. Here the CDR3 DNA reads TGTGCCAGCAGCCCCGATCAGGATACGCAGTATTTT.

J is TRBJ1-2 and V is TRBV28; 9 bases fit TRBD1. Germline CDR1 MDHEN, CDR2 SYDVKM. The CDR3 runs 20 residues. J lost 2 bases, V lost 4 bases, and 20 bases had no gene match. The CDR3: CASSSPWAGQGGLVNYGYTF. In DNA form, the CDR3 reads TGTGCCAGCAGTTCCCCGTGGGCGGGACAGGGTGGGTTAGTGAACTATGGCTACACCTTC.

This clone was detected once. This chain links TRBV2 with TRBJ1-5; D possibly corresponds to TRBD1 (5 bases). Looked up from germline, CDR1 is SNHLY and CDR2 is FYNNEI. The CDR3 is 14 amino acids. Trimming stripped 4 bases from V and 8 bases from J, with 15 bases between. CDR3 nucleotides: TGTGCCAGCAGTGGCGGGACCTACTGGGAGCCCCAGCATTTT. This codes for CASSGGTYWEPQHF.

The chain uses TRBV11-1 and TRBJ2-7; 10 nucleotides line up with TRBD2. CDR3 length: 17 amino acids. Germline V gene sequence: CDR1 SGHAT, CDR2 FQDESV (reference sequence). The trim removed 5 bases at V and 0 bases at J, leaving 10 bases unmatched. CDR3 bases: TGTGCCAGCAGCCCCCGTTGGACTAGCGGCCGCTCCTACGAGCAGTACTTC. Residues: CASSPRWTSGRSYEQYF. Together with reference TRBV11-1 and TRBJ2-7, the CDR3 gives the full variable domain: EAEVAQSPRYKITEKSQAVAFWCDPISGHATLYWYRQILGQGPELLVQFQDESVVDDSQLPKDRFSAERLKGVDSTLKIQPAELGDSAMYLCASSPRWTSGRSYEQYFGPGTRLTVT.

This chain joins TRBV5-1 and TRBJ2-5, with 7 bases that match TRBD2. Looked up from germline, CDR1 is SGHRS and CDR2 is YFSETQ. The CDR3 totals 16 residues. Losses at the gene ends were 0 bases for V and 2 bases for J; bases not matched to a gene: 7. The DNA for the CDR3 is TGCGCCAGCAGCTTGGGGCGGGGCGGGGGACAAGAGACCCAGTACTTC. Translation gives CASSLGRGGGQETQYF.

The rearrangement joins TRBV29-1 to TRBJ1-1; 10 nucleotides agree with TRBD1. The CDR3 spans 13 residues. Unmatched junction bases numbered 8, after V lost 8 bases and J lost 5 bases. Germline lookup yields CDR1 SQVTM and CDR2 ANQGSEA. The CDR3 DNA reads as TGCAGCATACCGGGACAGGGGATTACTGAAGCTTTCTTT. Translating gives CSIPGQGITEAFF.

This chain links TRBV28 with TRBJ2-3; a possible D gene is TRBD2 (6 bases). Germline V gives CDR1 MDHEN, CDR2 SYDVKM. The CDR3 is 15 residues long. Trimming removed 6 bases at V and 1 base at J, with 14 bases between. CDR3 protein: CASSGRGNGTDTQYF. The CDR3 DNA follows: TGTGCCAGCAGCGGGCGCGGGAATGGCACAGATACGCAGTATTTT.

V is TRBV6-5 and J is TRBJ2-2; 10 positions agree with TRBD2. Germline V gives CDR1 MNHEY, CDR2 SVGAGI. The J segment lost 1 base and the V segment lost 4 bases, leaving 0 bases of the junction unmatched. This CDR3 has 15 residues. As DNA, the CDR3 is TGTGCCAGCAGTTCTAGCGGGGGGAACACCGGGGAGCTGTTTTTT. Translated, it gives CASSSSGGNTGELFF.

The chain is built from TRBV6-1 and TRBJ1-2, with TRBD1 as a possible D gene (6 bases). Germline V gene sequence: CDR1 MNHNS, CDR2 SASEGT. The V end lost 2 bases, the J end lost 2 bases, and 21 bases lay between the germline ends. The CDR3 consists of 18 residues. CDR3 nucleotide sequence: TGTGCCAGCAGTGAAAGGAGGAATAATCCAGGGGCAAACTATGGCTACACCTTC. Its translation: CASSERRNNPGANYGYTF.

The chain is built from TRBV6-1 and TRBJ1-5; 7 positions agree with TRBD1. Per the germline V gene, CDR1 is MNHNS and CDR2 is SASEGT. V was clipped by 7 bases and J by 3 bases; unmatched bases: 6. The CDR3 runs 14 residues. The CDR3: CASMRQGTNQPQHF. The CDR3 nucleotides read TGTGCCAGCATGAGACAGGGTACCAATCAGCCCCAGCATTTT.

This sequence joins TRBV19 and TRBJ2-7; 12 nucleotides line up with TRBD1. Unmatched junction bases numbered 4, after V lost 1 base and J lost 6 bases. Germline V lookup: CDR1 LNHDA, CDR2 SQIVND (reference sequence). CDR3 length: 15 residues. The CDR3, as DNA: TGTGCCAGTAGTATAGTGGGACAGGGGGCCAGCGAGCAGTACTTC. Its translation: CASSIVGQGASEQYF. Drawing the rest from reference TRBV19 and TRBJ2-7, the complete variable domain is DGGITQSPKYLFRKEGQNVTLSCEQNLNHDAMYWYRQDPGQGLRLIYYSQIVNDFQKGDIAEGYSVSREKKESFPLTVTSAQKNPTAFYLCASSIVGQGASEQYFGPGTRLTVT.

The rearrangement joins TRBV28 to TRBJ1-2, with D tentatively TRBD1 (5 bases). V was clipped by 8 bases and J by 5 bases, with 15 bases between them. This CDR3 contains 13 residues. CDR1 and CDR2 from the germline V gene are MDHEN and SYDVKM. CDR3 DNA: TGTGCCAGCTCCTGGGAAGGGGTTTATGGCTACACCTTC. Its translation: CASSWEGVYGYTF.

The rearrangement uses TRBV6-5 and TRBJ1-2; maybe TRBD1 (6 bases). Deletions cut 6 bases from V and 3 bases from J, with 11 bases between. Germline-derived CDR1 and CDR2 are MNHEY and SVGAGI. This CDR3 has 13 amino acids. The CDR3 spells CASSLTGYYGYTF. The CDR3 DNA follows: TGTGCCAGCAGCCTTACAGGGTACTATGGCTACACCTTC.

V is TRBV11-2 and J is TRBJ1-2; no clear D. Trimming cost V 1 base and J 8 bases, with 20 bases left between them. The CDR3 covers 16 residues. Germline lookup yields CDR1 SGHAT and CDR2 FQNNGV. The CDR3 spells CASSLVAEAGIWGYTF. The DNA of the CDR3 is TGTGCCAGCAGCTTAGTGGCAGAGGCCGGAATATGGGGCTACACCTTC.

V gene TRBV5-8 combines with J gene TRBJ2-5, with 7 bases that match TRBD2. The CDR3 is 16 amino acids. Germline V lookup: CDR1 SGHTS, CDR2 YDEGEE. V trimming: 0 bases; J trimming: 5 bases; junction bases outside the gene matches: 10. For the CDR3, the DNA is TGTGCCAGCAGCTTGGGACTAGGCGGGAGAGCCGAGACCCAGTACTTC. As protein: CASSLGLGGRAETQYF. Based on the CDR3 plus reference TRBV5-8 and TRBJ2-5, the full variable domain is EAGVTQSPTHLIKTRGQQATLRCSPISGHTSVYWYQQALGLGLQFLLWYDEGEERNRGNFPPRFSGRQFPNYSSELNVNALELEDSALYLCASSLGLGGRAETQYFGPGTRLLVL.

This clone appeared a few times. The chain combines TRBV6-1 with TRBJ1-3, with D possibly TRBD1 on 5 matching bases. CDR1 is MNHNS, CDR2 SASEGT, per germline. The CDR3 length is 13 residues. V lost 11 bases, J lost 4 bases, and 15 bases lay in between. The CDR3 region is CAGGTQAGNTIYF. CDR3 nucleotides: TGTGCCGGGGGGACCCAAGCAGGAAACACCATATATTTT.

This chain joins TRBV5-6 and TRBJ2-5; tentative D call: TRBD2 (5 bases). The DNA end lines up better with TRBJ2-7; the J call may be wrong. From germline, CDR1 is SGHDT and CDR2 YYEEEE. This CDR3 comprises 12 residues. This CDR3 is CASQYGVYEQYF. In DNA form, the CDR3 reads TGTGCCAGCCAGTACGGGGTTTACGAGCAGTACTTC.

This clone was detected only a few times. The chain joins TRBV6-1 to TRBJ1-2, with 7 bases aligning to TRBD1. V was pared by 7 bases and J by 4 bases, with 9 bases of the junction left unmatched. Germline V lookup: CDR1 MNHNS, CDR2 SASEGT. The CDR3 loop spans 14 amino acids. The CDR3 loop is CASTPRTGRYGYTF. For the CDR3, the DNA is TGTGCCAGCACCCCCAGGACAGGTCGCTATGGCTACACCTTC.

For the CDR3, the DNA is TGTGCCAGCAGCCCCGGGGGTGGAGATACGCAGTATTTT. This encodes CASSPGGGDTQYF. The rearrangement joins TRBV7-9 to TRBJ2-3; D might be TRBD2 (6 bases). CDR3 length: 13 residues. V was trimmed by 5 bases and J by 5 bases, leaving 11 bases between them. The germline gives CDR1 SEHNR, CDR2 FQNEAQ (reference sequence).

V gene TRBV5-8 combines with J gene TRBJ1-5; no clear D gene. Deletions cut 0 bases from V and 4 bases from J, with 8 bases between. Germline assignment: CDR1 SGHTS and CDR2 YDEGEE. The CDR3 contains 14 residues. CDR3 amino acids: CASSLAQINQPQHF. Here the CDR3 DNA reads TGTGCCAGCAGCTTGGCGCAGATTAATCAGCCCCAGCATTTT.

This clone showed up just once. The chain couples TRBV5-4 to TRBJ1-3, with D unclear. The germline CDR1 and CDR2 sequences are SGHNT and YYREEE (reference sequence). Trimming removed 2 bases from V and 2 bases from J, with 20 bases in between. The CDR3 consists of 18 residues. The CDR3 loop is CASSFLESRFAPGNTIYF. The CDR3 DNA is TGTGCCAGCAGCTTTCTCGAGTCCAGGTTTGCCCCTGGAAACACCATATATTTT.

In this sample, this clone turned up once. The chain links TRBV18 to TRBJ2-3; no definite D call. Trimming cost V 2 bases and J 4 bases, with 10 bases left between them. The CDR3 contains 14 residues. Germline assignment: CDR1 KGHSH and CDR2 LQKENI. The DNA of the CDR3 is TGTGCCAGCTCACCAAGCCAAGCCCCAGATACGCAGTATTTT. Protein sequence: CASSPSQAPDTQYF. The variable domain in full, with the rest retrieved from reference TRBV18 and TRBJ2-3, is NAGVMQNPRHLVRRRGQEARLRCSPMKGHSHVYWYRQLPEEGLKFMVYLQKENIIDESGMPKERFSAEFPKEGPSILRIQQVVRGDSAAYFCASSPSQAPDTQYFGPGTRLTVL.

The sample holds one count of this clone. This chain uses TRBV11-3 with TRBJ2-3, with D possibly TRBD1 on 7 matching bases. In germline, CDR1 is SGHNT, CDR2 YENEEA. Trimming pared 5 bases from V and 1 base from J, leaving 13 bases between. This CDR3 is built from 15 residues. CDR3 residues: CASSTRGAGTDTQYF. DNA for the CDR3: TGTGCCAGCAGCACCAGGGGGGCGGGCACAGATACGCAGTATTTT.

The gene calls are TRBV5-1 and TRBJ2-3, with a tentative D call TRBD1 (6 bases). Germline V gene sequence: CDR1 SGHRS, CDR2 YFSETQ. V lost 3 bases and J lost 6, with 11 bases in between. The CDR3 is 13 residues long. CDR3 bases: TGCGCCAGCAGCTCCCAGGGGAGCGATACGCAGTATTTT. It codes for CASSSQGSDTQYF. Supplemented by reference TRBV5-1 and TRBJ2-3, the full variable domain reads KAGVTQTPRYLIKTRGQQVTLSCSPISGHRSVSWYQQTPGQGLQFLFEYFSETQRNKGNFPGRFSGRQFSNSRSEMNVSTLELGDSALYLCASSSQGSDTQYFGPGTRLTVL.

This clone occurred once. The chain couples TRBV5-1 to TRBJ2-7, with TRBD2 matching 7 bases. CDR1 and CDR2 (germline): SGHRS, YFSETQ. V shed 3 bases, J shed 0 bases, and the junction held 3 bases outside the gene matches. The CDR3 covers 14 residues. CDR3: CASSSSGLSYEQYF. The CDR3 DNA reads as TGCGCCAGCAGCTCTAGCGGACTCTCCTACGAGCAGTACTTC.

This rearrangement joins TRBV7-2 to TRBJ2-3; 8 bases fit TRBD1. J gave up 4 bases and V 5 bases, and 11 bases lay outside the gene matches. Looked up from germline, CDR1 is SGHTA and CDR2 is FQGNSA. The CDR3 consists of 16 residues. The CDR3 loop is CASSSQGARGADTQYF. CDR3 DNA: TGTGCCAGCAGCAGTCAGGGGGCCAGAGGAGCAGATACGCAGTATTTT.

The table lists this clone with a few counts. This chain links TRBV19 with TRBJ1-3; 7 nucleotides match TRBD1. The V gene's germline CDR1 is LNHDA and CDR2 SQIVND (reference sequence). The CDR3 sequence is 15 residues long. Losses at the gene ends were 8 bases for V and 0 bases for J; bases not matched to a gene: 7. DNA of the CDR3: TGTGCCAGTGCTTGGCAGGGGGACTCTGGAAACACCATATATTTT. It is translated as CASAWQGDSGNTIYF.

The V and J genes are TRBV13 and TRBJ2-7; the match to TRBD1 covers 8 bases. The CDR3 contains 13 residues. The V gene end was trimmed by 3 bases and the J gene end by 4 bases; junction bases not matched to a gene: 2. Germline V lookup: CDR1 PRHDT, CDR2 FYEKMQ (reference sequence). The CDR3 region is CASSFWDRYEQYV. The CDR3 DNA follows: TGTGCCAGCAGCTTCTGGGACAGGTACGAGCAGTACGTC.

The rearrangement uses TRBV6-5 and TRBJ2-5; 9 nucleotides align to TRBD2. CDR1 is MNHEY and CDR2 is SVGAGI in the germline V gene. The CDR3 consists of 13 residues. Trimming removed 7 bases from V and 3 bases from J; junction bases left unmatched: 3. The CDR3 sequence: CASIPSGEETQYF. CDR3 nucleotides: TGTGCCAGCATCCCTAGCGGGGAAGAGACCCAGTACTTC.